Listed below are T cell receptor beta chains from one sample, sequenced in a study of T cell responses to AZD1222 COVID-19 vaccine. The method was immunoSEQ multiplex PCR; TCRdb's version includes in-frame clones alone and lacks a portion of them. The data contain around 85,000 clones, around 86% of them singletons. This sample comprised peripheral blood, obtained on day 0 of AZD1222 vaccination. These receptors all come from an adult in good health. The CDR3 runs from the conserved cysteine through the conserved F or W. The D gene is left open where the match is weak. The size of a clone is reported for some rows only, either as once, few or many, or as a class for expanded clones.

size	D	V	J	CDR3	DNA
NA	TRBD1	TRBV5-1	TRBJ2-5	CASSWGQGLQETQYF	TGCGCCAGCAGCTGGGGACAGGGGCTTCAAGAGACCCAGTACTTC
few	NA	TRBV2	TRBJ1-6	CASRLDDSPLHF	TGTGCCAGCAGGCTAGACGATTCACCCCTCCACTTT
NA	NA	TRBV27	TRBJ2-7	CASSWARDTYEQYF	TGTGCCAGCAGTTGGGCCCGGGACACCTACGAGCAGTACTTC
NA	NA	TRBV19	TRBJ1-3	CASSTQGENTIYF	TGTGCCAGTAGTACACAGGGTGAAAACACCATATATTTT
many	TRBD2	TRBV5-4	TRBJ2-3	CASSPLAGGATDTQYF	TGTGCCAGCAGCCCGTTAGCGGGGGGGGCCACAGATACGCAGTATTTT
NA	NA	TRBV1	TRBJ2-7	CTSSQDPGLEQYF	TGCACCAGCAGCCAAGATCCAGGGCTCGAGCAGTACTTC
once	NA	TRBV4-1	TRBJ1-2	CASSQEDYGYTF	TGCGCCAGCAGCCAAGAGGACTATGGCTACACCTTC
NA	NA	TRBV19	TRBJ1-6	CASTKGSSYNSPLHF	TGTGCCAGTACGAAGGGGAGCTCCTATAATTCACCCCTCCACTTT
NA	TRBD1	TRBV5-5	TRBJ1-6	CASSLDRGRTLWGNSPLHF	TGTGCCAGCAGCTTAGACAGGGGGCGAACGCTTTGGGGGAATTCACCCCTCCACTTT
once	NA	TRBV5-1	TRBJ1-1	CASSPVQGAGTEAFF	TGCGCCAGCAGCCCAGTACAGGGAGCGGGCACTGAAGCTTTCTTT
NA	TRBD1	TRBV18	TRBJ2-4	CASSRDRVAKNIQYF	TGTGCCAGCTCCCGGGACAGAGTAGCCAAAAACATTCAGTACTTC
NA	TRBD2	TRBV3-1/TRBV3-2	TRBJ2-5	CASSRRAPSGGQETQYF	TGTGCCAGCAGCCGAAGAGCCCCTAGCGGGGGCCAAGAGACCCAGTACTTC
NA	NA	TRBV7-2	TRBJ2-5	CASSFSGTSQETQYF	TGTGCCAGCAGCTTTAGTGGGACAAGCCAAGAGACCCAGTACTTC
NA	TRBD1	TRBV11-3	TRBJ2-2	CASSPGTGLNTGELFF	TGTGCCAGCAGCCCCGGGACAGGTCTCAACACCGGGGAGCTGTTTTTT
once	TRBD1	TRBV2	TRBJ1-1	CASRPSWDRLNTEAFF	TGTGCCAGCAGGCCGTCCTGGGACAGACTAAACACTGAAGCTTTCTTT
NA	TRBD2	TRBV11-3	TRBJ2-4	CASTPGGAKNIQYF	TGTGCCAGCACCCCGGGGGGGGCCAAAAACATTCAGTACTTC
once	TRBD1	TRBV10-2	TRBJ1-1	CASSGGQGLNTEAFF	TGCGCCAGCAGTGGGGGACAGGGTTTGAACACTGAAGCTTTCTTT
NA	NA	TRBV9	TRBJ2-2	CASSVAGFGDTGELFF	TGTGCCAGCAGCGTAGCTGGATTTGGGGACACCGGGGAGCTGTTTTTT
NA	TRBD1	TRBV10-3	TRBJ1-3	CAITGQAGGNTIYF	TGTGCCATTACAGGACAGGCGGGGGGAAACACCATATATTTT
NA	NA	TRBV19	TRBJ1-3	CASSIETRTSGNTIYF	TGTGCCAGTAGTATAGAGACCAGGACCTCTGGAAACACCATATATTTT
NA	TRBD2	TRBV7-2	TRBJ2-7	CASSPGTSGAKPYEQYF	TGTGCCAGCAGCCCCGGGACTAGCGGGGCGAAACCCTACGAGCAGTACTTC
NA	NA	TRBV5-1	TRBJ1-3	CASSLSSVLGNTIYF	TGCGCCAGCAGCTTAAGCAGCGTCCTGGGAAACACCATATATTTT
NA	TRBD1	TRBV19	TRBJ1-5	CASSITGQDNQPQHF	TGTGCCAGTAGTATAACCGGACAGGACAATCAGCCCCAGCATTTT
NA	NA	TRBV6-4	TRBJ2-7	CASSVAIGYEQYF	TGTGCCAGCAGTGTAGCCATTGGCTACGAGCAGTACTTC
NA	NA	TRBV3-1/TRBV3-2	TRBJ1-3	CASSQDLTTPGVAGNTIYF	TGTGCCAGCAGCCAAGATTTAACGACCCCCGGAGTCGCTGGAAACACCATATATTTT
NA	NA	TRBV11-2	TRBJ2-5	CASRHNTGFGAVEETQYF	TGTGCCAGCAGACATAATACAGGGTTTGGGGCTGTTGAAGAGACCCAGTACTTC
NA	NA	TRBV5-6	TRBJ2-7	CASSGTPTYEQYF	TGTGCCAGCAGCGGGACACCGACCTACGAGCAGTACTTC
NA	NA	TRBV27	TRBJ2-1	CASSSNDNEQFF	TGTGCCAGCAGTTCTAACGACAATGAGCAGTTCTTC
NA	NA	TRBV9	TRBJ1-4	CASSETPQPAGHPVVEKLFF	TGTGCCAGCAGCGAAACCCCACAGCCGGCGGGACACCCAGTTGTTGAAAAACTGTTTTTT
NA	TRBD2	TRBV7-6	TRBJ2-3	CASSLAASGSRADTQYF	TGTGCCAGCAGCTTAGCGGCTAGCGGGAGTAGAGCAGATACGCAGTATTTT
NA	NA	TRBV6-5	TRBJ1-5	CASSRVRGGNQPQHF	TGTGCCAGCAGCCGAGTCCGTGGTGGCAATCAGCCCCAGCATTTT
NA	TRBD1	TRBV6-5	TRBJ2-2	CASRHTGAGELFF	TGTGCCAGCAGACATACAGGGGCGGGGGAGCTGTTTTTT
once	NA	TRBV4-3	TRBJ1-4	CASSQDSEFNEKLFF	TGCGCCAGCAGCCAAGATTCGGAGTTCAATGAAAAACTGTTTTTT
once	TRBD1	TRBV29-1	TRBJ1-2	CSAGNRQGVYTF	TGCAGCGCCGGAAACAGACAGGGGGTCTACACCTTC
once	NA	TRBV6-1	TRBJ1-6	CASSEERSPLHF	TGTGCCAGCAGTGAAGAGCGCTCACCCCTCCACTTT
NA	TRBD1	TRBV19	TRBJ1-5	CASTDRARNQPQHF	TGTGCCAGTACGGACAGGGCGCGGAATCAGCCCCAGCATTTT
once	NA	TRBV6-5	TRBJ1-2	CASSYSPGVSSYGYTF	TGTGCCAGCAGTTACTCTCCAGGGGTTTCGAGCTATGGCTACACCTTC
few	NA	TRBV6-1	TRBJ1-2	CASSEGYGYTF	TGTGCCAGCAGTGAAGGCTATGGCTACACCTTC
NA	NA	TRBV19	TRBJ2-7	CASSPTGGAGYEQYF	TGTGCCAGTAGTCCAACGGGCGGAGCAGGCTACGAGCAGTACTTC
NA	TRBD1	TRBV18	TRBJ2-7	CASSPRQGREQYF	TGTGCCAGCTCACCAAGACAGGGTCGCGAGCAGTACTTC
NA	NA	TRBV10-3	TRBJ2-7	CAISEPGHSYEQYF	TGTGCCATCAGTGAGCCTGGGCATTCCTACGAGCAGTACTTC
few	NA	TRBV18	TRBJ2-7	CASSPGGTYEQYF	TGTGCCAGCTCACCGGGGGGCACCTACGAGCAGTACTTC
few	NA	TRBV6-1	TRBJ2-5	CASSEFGPQETQYF	TGTGCCAGCAGTGAATTTGGCCCCCAAGAGACCCAGTACTTC
NA	NA	TRBV7-2	TRBJ2-7	CASSSNPGYEQYF	TGTGCCAGCAGCTCCAACCCCGGGTACGAGCAGTACTTC
NA	TRBD2	TRBV7-9	TRBJ2-5	CASRPTVLAGGHQETQYF	TGTGCCAGCAGACCCACGGTCCTAGCGGGGGGCCACCAAGAGACCCAGTACTTC
NA	NA	TRBV30	TRBJ2-7	CAWSVLAYEQYF	TGTGCCTGGAGTGTGTTGGCCTACGAGCAGTACTTC
NA	TRBD2	TRBV12-5	TRBJ2-4	CASGLVLAGAKNIQYF	TGTGCTAGTGGTTTGGTACTAGCGGGAGCCAAAAACATTCAGTACTTC
NA	NA	TRBV7-9	TRBJ1-1	CASSRSGGNTEAFF	TGTGCCAGCAGCCGTAGCGGGGGAAACACTGAAGCTTTCTTT
NA	TRBD1	TRBV5-4	TRBJ2-1	CASSLSRTGDEQFF	TGTGCCAGCAGCTTGTCTCGGACAGGGGATGAGCAGTTCTTC
NA	TRBD2	TRBV10-3	TRBJ2-5	CATRTREGTETQYF	TGTGCCACCAGAACGCGGGAGGGTACCGAGACCCAGTACTTC
NA	NA	TRBV6-4	TRBJ2-3	CASSDEGSDTQYF	TGTGCCAGCAGTGACGAAGGTTCCGATACGCAGTATTTT
NA	NA	TRBV7-9	TRBJ1-5	CASSFGRGQPQHF	TGTGCCAGCAGCTTTGGGAGGGGTCAGCCCCAGCATTTT
NA	TRBD1	TRBV7-9	TRBJ1-5	CASSPSAGGGGNQPQHF	TGTGCCAGCAGTCCCTCGGCAGGGGGCGGCGGCAATCAGCCCCAGCATTTT
NA	TRBD1	TRBV7-6	TRBJ1-4	CASSSEQTGSGEKLFF	TGTGCCAGCAGCTCCGAACAGACAGGGTCCGGTGAAAAACTGTTTTTT
NA	NA	TRBV7-9	TRBJ2-2	CASSRLIGGTGELFF	TGTGCCAGCAGTAGACTAATCGGGGGAACCGGGGAGCTGTTTTTT
NA	NA	TRBV6-5	TRBJ1-1	CASVVGTLNTEAFF	TGTGCCAGCGTAGTTGGGACACTGAACACTGAAGCTTTCTTT
NA	NA	TRBV5-3	TRBJ2-7	CARSFALGDKAYEQYF	TGTGCCAGAAGCTTTGCCTTAGGGGACAAGGCCTACGAGCAGTACTTC
NA	NA	TRBV2	TRBJ1-4	CASSEAGAANEKLFF	TGTGCCAGCAGTGAGGCAGGGGCGGCTAATGAAAAACTGTTTTTT
NA	TRBD1	TRBV11-2	TRBJ2-3	CASSFPTGMSTDTQYF	TGTGCCAGCAGCTTTCCGACAGGGATGAGCACAGATACGCAGTATTTT
NA	NA	TRBV3-1/TRBV3-2	TRBJ1-6	CASSQGILKGINNSPLHF	TGTGCCAGCAGCCAAGGAATTTTAAAGGGGATTAATAATTCACCCCTCCACTTT